Listed below are T cell receptor beta chains from one sample, sequenced in a study of cytomegalovirus exposure and HLA in healthy donors. Using immunoSEQ multiplex PCR, the repertoire was profiled, and TCRdb retains in-frame clones only, with some absent. Among 110,000 or so clones listed, about 83% were seen once. Material for sequencing was PBMCs. The receptors shown here come from a man younger than 30 in good health and CMV-seronegative. CDR3s include the opening cysteine and the closing phenylalanine or tryptophan.

j_call,v_call,cdr3_aa
TRBJ2-1,TRBV10-1,CASSEESRNEQFF
TRBJ2-6,TRBV27,CASSFTPFSSGANVLTF
TRBJ1-1,TRBV19,CASSPPTGVAFF
TRBJ2-1,TRBV27,CASSPRTSGGHEQFF
TRBJ2-3,TRBV5-1,CASSLLGANTDTQYF
TRBJ2-1,TRBV7-9,CASSLGENEQFF
TRBJ2-3,TRBV19,CASSIFGGGATGTQYF
TRBJ2-2,TRBV19,CASDRVGVTGELFF
TRBJ1-1,TRBV6-4,CASSDSRGLDTEAFF
TRBJ2-2,TRBV1,CTSSRTTDLGTGELFF
TRBJ1-1,TRBV5-1,CASSVGQGWTEAFF
TRBJ2-1,TRBV27,CASSSRTGIMNNEQFF
TRBJ1-1,TRBV25-1,CASSGQTGYKRAFF
TRBJ2-3,TRBV7-9,CASSPSPGGGRSTDTQYF
TRBJ1-2,TRBV2,CASSDSTGNYGYTF
TRBJ2-5,TRBV6-5,CASRGGGAGEETQYF
TRBJ1-1,TRBV2,CASSYGQGAFGTEAFF
TRBJ2-7,TRBV10-3,CATNQGGYEQYF
TRBJ1-2,TRBV11-2,CASSLFTNPGQVTF
TRBJ1-1,TRBV30,CAWSVTPGVVNTEAFF
TRBJ1-2,TRBV4-1,CASSQDADRAAGGGYTF
TRBJ2-1,TRBV6-5,CASSYSWTANNEQFF
TRBJ1-1,TRBV27,CASSLLTRDRGKNTEAFF
TRBJ1-2,TRBV5-6,CASRRTGANYGYTF
TRBJ1-2,TRBV14,CASSQSSQSVHYGYTF
TRBJ2-3,TRBV5-1,CASSNYRGQGLDTQYF
TRBJ1-2,TRBV14,CASSQDLTDGYTF
TRBJ2-2,TRBV10-3,CAIRKTGTSGEVGSTGELFF
TRBJ1-2,TRBV7-8,CASSRGQGAFYGYTF
TRBJ2-2,TRBV9,CASSVLLNTGELFF
TRBJ2-1,TRBV25-1,CASSSGRSHNEQFF
TRBJ1-2,TRBV7-9,CASSSTTGGAGYGYTF
TRBJ2-1,TRBV7-6,CASSLVAGTSGRYEQFF
TRBJ1-5,TRBV11-2,CASSLDDRGNQPQHF
TRBJ2-1,TRBV30,CAWSPSLAGSYNEQFF
TRBJ2-2,TRBV30,CAWDKGQGADGELFF
TRBJ2-1,TRBV2,CASREGLAHYYNEQFF
TRBJ2-3,TRBV6-5,CASTDRGTDTQYF
TRBJ2-5,TRBV2,CASSENPNKGTGYQETQYF
TRBJ2-7,TRBV2,CASSGQLAPVFYEQYF
TRBJ2-2,TRBV30,CAWTRSPEGRELFF
TRBJ2-3,TRBV2,CASTRGLTDTQYF
TRBJ2-7,TRBV7-6,CASSRVGDSVDEQYF
TRBJ2-7,TRBV5-1,CASSLIGQGGDEQYF
TRBJ1-3,TRBV5-6,CASSPGYYSGNTIYF
TRBJ2-7,TRBV27,CASSLGQGGEQYF
TRBJ1-2,TRBV19,CASSIPDRGYGYTF
TRBJ2-1,TRBV18,CASSSYVVAGNEQFF
TRBJ2-1,TRBV5-1,CASSLGGRTGTRVGEQFF
TRBJ2-7,TRBV19,CASSSRLAGVSYEQYF
TRBJ2-7,TRBV6-1,CASSELGQGAYEQYF
TRBJ1-5,TRBV6-1,CASSEDRGKHQPQHF
TRBJ2-3,TRBV9,CASSVGGQGFRSAQYF
TRBJ1-5,TRBV30,CAWSVRTGNQPQHF
TRBJ2-7,TRBV7-8,CASSSPGLHPLEQYF
TRBJ1-2,TRBV4-1,CASSQGQNYGYTF
TRBJ2-2,TRBV30,CAWRTRAGSNTGELFF
TRBJ2-1,TRBV30,CAWSGGQGAGEQFF
TRBJ1-5,TRBV6-1,CASTPSGGYQPQHF
TRBJ2-3,TRBV6-5,CASSQGGTDTQYF